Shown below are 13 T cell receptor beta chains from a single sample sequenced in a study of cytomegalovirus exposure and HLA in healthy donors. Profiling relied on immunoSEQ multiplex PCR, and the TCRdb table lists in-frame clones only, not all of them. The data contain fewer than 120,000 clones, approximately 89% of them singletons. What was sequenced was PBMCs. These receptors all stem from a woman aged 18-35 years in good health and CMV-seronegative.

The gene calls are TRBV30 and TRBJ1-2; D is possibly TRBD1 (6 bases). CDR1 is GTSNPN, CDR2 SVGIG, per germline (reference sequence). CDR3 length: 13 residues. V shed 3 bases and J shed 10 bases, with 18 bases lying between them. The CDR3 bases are TGTGCCTGGAGGGAGAGCAGGGGCTCCCCCTACACCTTC. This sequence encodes CAWRESRGSPYTF.

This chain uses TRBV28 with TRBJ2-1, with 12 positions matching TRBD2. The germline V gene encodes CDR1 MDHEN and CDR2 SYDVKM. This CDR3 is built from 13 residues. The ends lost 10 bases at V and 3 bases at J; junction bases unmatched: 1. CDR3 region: CAILAGGYNEQFF. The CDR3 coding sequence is TGTGCCATACTAGCGGGAGGCTACAATGAGCAGTTCTTC. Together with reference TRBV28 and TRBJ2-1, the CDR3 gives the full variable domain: DVKVTQSSRYLVKRTGEKVFLECVQDMDHENMFWYRQDPGLGLRLIYFSYDVKMKEKGDIPEGYSVSREKKERFSLILESASTNQTSMYLCAILAGGYNEQFFGPGTRLTVL.

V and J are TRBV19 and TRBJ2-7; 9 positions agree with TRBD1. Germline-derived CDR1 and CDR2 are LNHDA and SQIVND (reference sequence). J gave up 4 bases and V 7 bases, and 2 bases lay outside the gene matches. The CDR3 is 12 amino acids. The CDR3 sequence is CASTGTGYEQYF. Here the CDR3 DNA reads TGTGCCAGTACCGGGACAGGGTACGAGCAGTACTTC.

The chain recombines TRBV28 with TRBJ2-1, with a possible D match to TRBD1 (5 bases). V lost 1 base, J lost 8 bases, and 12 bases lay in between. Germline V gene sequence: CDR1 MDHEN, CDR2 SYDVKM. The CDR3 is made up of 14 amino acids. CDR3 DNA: TGTGCCAGCAGTTTATTTAGGGGCTCGGATGAGCAGTTCTTC. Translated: CASSLFRGSDEQFF.

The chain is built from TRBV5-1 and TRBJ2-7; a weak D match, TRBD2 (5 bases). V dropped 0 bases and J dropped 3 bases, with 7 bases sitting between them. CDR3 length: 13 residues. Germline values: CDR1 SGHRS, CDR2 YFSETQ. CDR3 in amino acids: CASSLGEIYEQYF. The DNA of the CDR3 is TGCGCCAGCAGCTTGGGGGAGATCTACGAGCAGTACTTC. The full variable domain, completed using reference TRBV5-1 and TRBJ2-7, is KAGVTQTPRYLIKTRGQQVTLSCSPISGHRSVSWYQQTPGQGLQFLFEYFSETQRNKGNFPGRFSGRQFSNSRSEMNVSTLELGDSALYLCASSLGEIYEQYFGPGTRLTVT.

In DNA form, the CDR3 reads TGTGGAACACTAATCGGACTCCTGGGAGATGGCTACACCTTC. Protein sequence: CGTLIGLLGDGYTF. V gene TRBV7-9 combines with J gene TRBJ1-2; D is unclear. Germline CDR1 is SEHNR and CDR2 is FQNEAQ (reference sequence). There are 14 residues in the CDR3.

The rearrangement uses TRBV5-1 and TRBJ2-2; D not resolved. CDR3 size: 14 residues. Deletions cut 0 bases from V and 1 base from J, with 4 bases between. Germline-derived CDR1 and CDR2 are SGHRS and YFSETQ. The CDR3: CASSLGQNTGELFF. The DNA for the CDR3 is TGCGCCAGCAGCTTGGGACAGAACACCGGGGAGCTGTTTTTT.

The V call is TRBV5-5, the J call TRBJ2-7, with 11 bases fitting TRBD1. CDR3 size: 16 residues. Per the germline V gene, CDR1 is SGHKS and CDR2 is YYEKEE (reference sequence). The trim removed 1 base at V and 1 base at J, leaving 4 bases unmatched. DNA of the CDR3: TGTGCCAGCAGCTTGACCCGGGACAGGGGGTCCTACGAGCAGTACTTC. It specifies CASSLTRDRGSYEQYF.

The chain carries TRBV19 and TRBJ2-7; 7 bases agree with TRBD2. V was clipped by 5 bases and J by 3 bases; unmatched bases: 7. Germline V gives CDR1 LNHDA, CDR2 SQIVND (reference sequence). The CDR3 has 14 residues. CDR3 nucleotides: TGTGCCAGTAGTTCCCAAGCGGGAAGCTACGAGCAGTACTTC. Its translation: CASSSQAGSYEQYF.

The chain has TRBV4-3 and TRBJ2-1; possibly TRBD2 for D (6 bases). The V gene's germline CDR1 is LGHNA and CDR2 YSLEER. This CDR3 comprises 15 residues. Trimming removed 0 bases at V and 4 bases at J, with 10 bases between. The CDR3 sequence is CASSQDRGTYNEQFF. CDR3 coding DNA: TGCGCCAGCAGCCAAGATCGGGGGACGTACAATGAGCAGTTCTTC.

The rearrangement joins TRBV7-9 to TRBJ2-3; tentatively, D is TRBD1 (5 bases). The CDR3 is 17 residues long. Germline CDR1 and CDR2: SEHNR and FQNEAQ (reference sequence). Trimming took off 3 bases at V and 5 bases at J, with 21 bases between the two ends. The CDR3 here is CASSLVGQNIPRDTQYF. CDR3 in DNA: TGTGCCAGCAGCTTGGTGGGGCAAAACATCCCCAGAGATACGCAGTATTTT.

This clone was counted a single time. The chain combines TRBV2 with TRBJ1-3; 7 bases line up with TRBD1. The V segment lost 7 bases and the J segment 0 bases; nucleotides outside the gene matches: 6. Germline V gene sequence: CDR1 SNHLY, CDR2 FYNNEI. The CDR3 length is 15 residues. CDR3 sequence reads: CASNRGQLSGNTIYF. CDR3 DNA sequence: TGTGCCAGCAACCGGGGACAGCTCTCTGGAAACACCATATATTTT.

CDR3 loop: CSVPSGAGGSWNTEAFF. In DNA form, the CDR3 reads TGCAGCGTCCCCTCAGGGGCAGGGGGCAGTTGGAACACTGAAGCTTTCTTT. The chain uses TRBV29-1 and TRBJ1-1; 8 nucleotides match TRBD1. Germline loops: CDR1 SQVTM, CDR2 ANQGSEA. The J segment lost 1 base and the V segment lost 6 bases, leaving 16 bases of the junction unmatched. This CDR3 region has 17 residues.